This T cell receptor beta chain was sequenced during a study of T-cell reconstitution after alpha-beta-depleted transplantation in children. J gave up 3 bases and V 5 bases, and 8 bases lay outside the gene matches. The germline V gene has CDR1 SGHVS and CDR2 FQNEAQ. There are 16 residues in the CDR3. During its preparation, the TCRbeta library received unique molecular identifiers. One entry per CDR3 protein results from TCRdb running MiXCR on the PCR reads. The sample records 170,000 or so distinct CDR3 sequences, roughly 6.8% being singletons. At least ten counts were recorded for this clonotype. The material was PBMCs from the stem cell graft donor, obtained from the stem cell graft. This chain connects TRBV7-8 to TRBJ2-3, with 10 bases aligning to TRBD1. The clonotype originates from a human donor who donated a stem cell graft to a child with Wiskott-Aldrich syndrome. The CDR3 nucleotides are TGTGCCAGCAGCCCCCGACAGGGGGCGGGGACAGATACGCAGTATTTT. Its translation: CASSPRQGAGTDTQYF.